These T cell receptor beta chains were read from a single sample in a study of blood T cell repertoires in COVID-19. Profiling relied on immunoSEQ multiplex PCR, and the TCRdb table lists in-frame clones only, not all of them. The table includes over 200,000 clones, 81% detected once. Sample: peripheral blood. These receptor sequences come from a woman aged 80 or over with acute or convalescent COVID-19. Both conserved end residues are part of each CDR3. The D gene is left open where the match is weak. Clone sizes are given selectively: once, few, many, or a class where the clone is expanded.

V,J,D,size,CDR3,DNA
TRBV7-8,TRBJ1-5,TRBD1,NA,CASSLGGQHQPQHF,TGTGCCAGCAGCTTAGGGGGACAGCATCAGCCCCAGCATTTT
TRBV5-1,TRBJ2-7,TRBD2,NA,CASSLVNGGSSYEQYF,TGCGCCAGCAGCTTGGTGAACGGGGGGAGTTCCTACGAGCAGTACTTC
TRBV12-3/TRBV12-4,TRBJ1-1,TRBD1,NA,CASRGQGAFEAFF,TGTGCCAGCAGAGGACAGGGGGCCTTTGAAGCTTTCTTT
TRBV29-1,TRBJ1-1,TRBD1,NA,CSVEDTGTGLTEAFF,TGCAGCGTTGAAGATACTGGGACAGGGTTGACTGAAGCTTTCTTT
TRBV27,TRBJ1-4,TRBD1,NA,CASSSRTGNEKLFF,TGTGCCAGCAGTTCAAGGACAGGGAACGAAAAACTGTTTTTT
TRBV4-1,TRBJ2-1,TRBD2,many,CASSQDRGGSYNEQFF,TGCGCCAGCAGCCAAGACCGCGGGGGATCCTACAATGAGCAGTTCTTC
TRBV6-5,TRBJ1-4,TRBD1,NA,CASREGAQPQKLFF,TGTGCCAGCAGAGAGGGGGCCCAACCGCAAAAACTGTTTTTT
TRBV30,TRBJ1-1,NA,NA,CAWRGTGEAFF,TGTGCCTGGAGGGGGACTGGCGAAGCTTTCTTT
TRBV19,TRBJ1-1,NA,NA,CASSGHRAVNTEAFF,TGTGCCAGTAGTGGCCACAGGGCCGTGAACACTGAAGCTTTCTTT
TRBV3-1/TRBV3-2,TRBJ1-1,NA,once,CASSQGQSNTEAFF,TGTGCCAGCAGCCAAGGTCAGTCCAACACTGAAGCTTTCTTT
TRBV18,TRBJ2-1,NA,NA,CASSPGLQAIYNEQFF,TGTGCCAGCTCACCAGGTTTGCAAGCCATTTACAATGAGCAGTTCTTC
TRBV5-4,TRBJ1-2,TRBD1,few,CASSLAGQPYYGYTF,TGTGCCAGCAGCTTGGCGGGACAGCCCTACTATGGCTACACCTTC
TRBV11-2,TRBJ1-1,NA,few,CASSFEGGTNTEAFF,TGTGCCAGCAGCTTCGAAGGAGGGACGAACACTGAAGCTTTCTTT
TRBV7-2,TRBJ2-6,NA,NA,CASSLASSGANVLTF,TGTGCCAGCAGCTTAGCTAGCTCTGGGGCCAACGTCCTGACTTTC
TRBV7-6,TRBJ2-3,TRBD1,NA,CASSLTNRGEKRYF,TGTGCCAGCAGCCTTACCAACAGGGGAGAAAAAAGGTATTTT
TRBV7-3,TRBJ2-1,TRBD1,NA,CASSSYRGLSYNEQFF,TGTGCCAGCAGCTCATACAGGGGGCTGTCCTACAATGAGCAGTTCTTC
TRBV18,TRBJ1-1,TRBD1,NA,CASSPFSRQGALNTEAFF,TGTGCCAGCTCACCCTTCAGTAGGCAGGGGGCCCTGAACACTGAAGCTTTCTTT
TRBV12-3/TRBV12-4,TRBJ1-2,NA,NA,CASRPAGGPIF,TGTGCCAGCAGGCCAGCCGGAGGGCCCATCTTC
TRBV5-4,TRBJ2-4,NA,few,CASSLGGGGPVLSKNIQYF,TGTGCCAGCAGCTTGGGAGGCGGGGGCCCTGTTTTGTCCAAAAACATTCAGTACTTC
TRBV10-3,TRBJ2-1,TRBD2,NA,CAIILADSYNEQFF,TGTGCCATCATACTAGCGGACTCCTACAATGAGCAGTTCTTC
TRBV10-3,TRBJ2-5,TRBD1,NA,CAISVTGGETQYF,TGTGCCATCAGTGTTACAGGGGGAGAGACCCAGTACTTC
TRBV5-6,TRBJ1-2,TRBD1,once,CASSLTGAGSYGYTF,TGTGCCAGCAGCCTCACAGGGGCGGGAAGCTATGGCTACACCTTC
TRBV7-8,TRBJ2-7,TRBD1,NA,CASSIGTGVFYEQYF,TGTGCCAGCAGCATTGGAACAGGGGTTTTTTACGAGCAGTACTTC
TRBV7-9,TRBJ2-7,TRBD1,few,CASSLTGVYEQYF,TGTGCCAGCAGCTTAACAGGGGTTTACGAGCAGTACTTC
TRBV7-9,TRBJ2-1,TRBD2,once,CASSKAGGLNEQFF,TGTGCCAGCAGCAAAGCGGGAGGTTTAAATGAGCAGTTCTTC
TRBV18,TRBJ1-4,NA,few,CASSWGPNEKLFF,TGTGCCAGCTCATGGGGGCCTAATGAAAAACTGTTTTTT
TRBV25-1,TRBJ1-2,TRBD1,NA,CASETGNYGYTF,TGTGCCAGTGAGACAGGGAACTATGGCTACACCTTC
TRBV6-5,TRBJ1-5,TRBD1,NA,CASSPGQEQPQHF,TGTGCCAGCAGCCCCGGACAGGAACAGCCCCAGCATTTT
TRBV3-1/TRBV3-2,TRBJ1-1,TRBD1,NA,CATRTGKGTEAFF,TGTGCCACCCGGACAGGGAAGGGCACTGAAGCTTTCTTT
TRBV5-1,TRBJ2-2,NA,few,CATPAPPGDQTTGELFF,TGCGCCACTCCCGCGCCGCCAGGGGACCAGACCACCGGGGAGCTGTTTTTT
TRBV7-2,TRBJ2-1,TRBD2,NA,CASTQGGSKGWEQFF,TGTGCCAGCACCCAGGGCGGGAGTAAGGGCTGGGAGCAGTTCTTC
TRBV5-1,TRBJ1-3,NA,NA,CASSLDSPSTGNTIYF,TGCGCCAGCAGCTTGGACAGCCCGAGCACTGGAAACACCATATATTTT